This T cell receptor (beta chain) was recovered during a study of molecular identifiers for immune sequencing clone quantification. Background on the study: Replicate experiments divided RNA from around 20,000 or 100,000 naive CD8 cells into five parts and sequenced four.

CDR3 length: 14 residues. Germline V CDR1 and CDR2: SGHTA, FQGNSA. Trimming shortened V by 2 bases and J by 4 bases, and 12 bases separated the two germline ends. In its sample, this clonotype was seen many times. In preparing bulk TCR libraries, previously described methods and listed TCR primers were used. TCRdb independently ran MiXCR on the PCR reads; one entry per CDR3 protein. The sample lists hundreds of thousands of distinct CDR3 sequences; about 25% were seen once. Sequenced material: naive CD8+ T cells from blood, with Jurkat cell RNA spiked in. Subset indicated: FACS-sorted CD8+CD4-CCR7+CD45RA+ naive T cells. This chain connects TRBV7-2 to TRBJ2-7; perhaps TRBD2 as D (6 bases). This TCR came from a human donor in good health. Some libraries in this study had Jurkat cell RNA spiked in. The CDR3 reads CASSLPGVAYEQYF. CDR3 DNA: TGTGCCAGCAGCTTACCGGGAGTCGCGTACGAGCAGTACTTC.